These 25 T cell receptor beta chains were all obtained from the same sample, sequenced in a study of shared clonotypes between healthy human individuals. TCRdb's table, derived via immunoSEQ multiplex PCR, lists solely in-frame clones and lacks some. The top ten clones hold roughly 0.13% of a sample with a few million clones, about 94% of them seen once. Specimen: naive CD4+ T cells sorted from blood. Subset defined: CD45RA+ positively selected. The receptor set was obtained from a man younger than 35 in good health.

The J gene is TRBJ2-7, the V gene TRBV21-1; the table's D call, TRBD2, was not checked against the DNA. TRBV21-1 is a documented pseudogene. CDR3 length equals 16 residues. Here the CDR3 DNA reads TGTGCCAGCAGCCCCGGCCCGGTCGGCGAGGGCTACGAGCAGTACTTC. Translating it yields CASSPGPVGEGYEQYF.

DNA for the CDR3: TGTGCCAGAAGCGCCAGGGGGCATCAGCCCCAGCATTTT. Encoded protein: CARSARGHQPQHF. The V call is TRBV5-3, the J call TRBJ1-5, with TRBD1 matching 8 bases. TRBV5-3 is filed as an ORF, its function uncertain. J was trimmed by 5 bases and V by 4 bases; bases with no gene match: 2. The CDR3 spans 13 residues.

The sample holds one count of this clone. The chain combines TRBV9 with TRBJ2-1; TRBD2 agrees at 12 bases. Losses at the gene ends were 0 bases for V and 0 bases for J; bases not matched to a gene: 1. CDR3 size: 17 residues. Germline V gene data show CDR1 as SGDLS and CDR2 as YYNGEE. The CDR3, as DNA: TGTGCCAGCAGCGTAGGGACTAGCGGGATCTCCTACAATGAGCAGTTCTTC. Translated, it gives CASSVGTSGISYNEQFF.

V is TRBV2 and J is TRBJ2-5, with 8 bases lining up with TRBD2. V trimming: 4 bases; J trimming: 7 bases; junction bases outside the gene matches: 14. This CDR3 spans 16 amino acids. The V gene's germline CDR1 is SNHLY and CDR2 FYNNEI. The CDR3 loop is CASSVGASGGPGTQYF. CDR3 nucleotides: TGTGCCAGCAGTGTTGGGGCCAGCGGGGGCCCAGGGACCCAGTACTTC.

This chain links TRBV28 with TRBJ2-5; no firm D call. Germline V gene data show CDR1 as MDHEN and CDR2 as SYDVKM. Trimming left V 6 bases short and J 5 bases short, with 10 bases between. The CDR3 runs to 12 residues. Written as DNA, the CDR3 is TGTGCCAGCAGGCATACGAGTGAGACCCAGTACTTC. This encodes CASRHTSETQYF.

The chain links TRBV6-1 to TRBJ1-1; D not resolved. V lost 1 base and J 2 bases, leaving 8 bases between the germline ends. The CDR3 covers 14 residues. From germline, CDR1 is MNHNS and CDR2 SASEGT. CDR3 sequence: CASSEGRANTEAFF. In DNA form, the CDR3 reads TGTGCCAGCAGTGAAGGTAGAGCTAACACTGAAGCTTTCTTT.

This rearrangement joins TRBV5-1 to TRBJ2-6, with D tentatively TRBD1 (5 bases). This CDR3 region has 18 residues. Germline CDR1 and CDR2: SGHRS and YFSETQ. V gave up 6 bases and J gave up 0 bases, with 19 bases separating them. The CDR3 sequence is CASTNLGELHSGANVLTF. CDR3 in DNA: TGCGCCAGCACCAACCTAGGGGAACTCCACTCTGGGGCCAACGTCCTGACTTTC.

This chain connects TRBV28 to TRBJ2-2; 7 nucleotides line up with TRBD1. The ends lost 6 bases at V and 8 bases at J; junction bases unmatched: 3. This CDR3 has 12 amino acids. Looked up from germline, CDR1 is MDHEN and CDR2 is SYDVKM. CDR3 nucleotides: TGTGCCAGCAGAATACAGGGGGGGGAGCTGTTTTTT. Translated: CASRIQGGELFF. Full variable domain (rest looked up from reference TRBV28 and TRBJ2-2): DVKVTQSSRYLVKRTGEKVFLECVQDMDHENMFWYRQDPGLGLRLIYFSYDVKMKEKGDIPEGYSVSREKKERFSLILESASTNQTSMYLCASRIQGGELFFGEGSRLTVL.

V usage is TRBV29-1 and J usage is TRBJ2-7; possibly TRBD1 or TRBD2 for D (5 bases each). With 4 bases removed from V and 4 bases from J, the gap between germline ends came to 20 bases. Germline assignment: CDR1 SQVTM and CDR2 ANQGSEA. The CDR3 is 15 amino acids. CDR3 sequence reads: CSVGLLGVVRYEQYF. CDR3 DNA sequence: TGCAGCGTTGGTCTTTTGGGGGTCGTCCGGTACGAGCAGTACTTC.

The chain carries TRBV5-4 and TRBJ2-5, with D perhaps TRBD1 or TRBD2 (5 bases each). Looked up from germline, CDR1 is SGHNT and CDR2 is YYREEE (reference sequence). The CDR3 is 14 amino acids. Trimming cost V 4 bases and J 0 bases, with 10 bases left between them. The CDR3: CASSPGRYQETQYF. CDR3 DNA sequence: TGTGCCAGCAGCCCGGGACGGTACCAAGAGACCCAGTACTTC.

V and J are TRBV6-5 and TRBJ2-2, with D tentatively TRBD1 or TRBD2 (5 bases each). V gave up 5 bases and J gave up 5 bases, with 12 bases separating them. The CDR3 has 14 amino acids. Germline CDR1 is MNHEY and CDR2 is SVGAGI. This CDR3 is CASSTGRWTGELFF. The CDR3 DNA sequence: TGTGCCAGCAGTACGGGACGGTGGACCGGGGAGCTGTTTTTT.

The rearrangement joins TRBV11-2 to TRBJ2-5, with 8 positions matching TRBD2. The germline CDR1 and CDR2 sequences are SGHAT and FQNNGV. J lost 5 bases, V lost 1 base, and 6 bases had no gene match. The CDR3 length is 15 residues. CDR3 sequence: CASSLVGGAGETQYF. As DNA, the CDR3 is TGTGCCAGCAGCTTAGTCGGGGGGGCAGGGGAGACCCAGTACTTC.

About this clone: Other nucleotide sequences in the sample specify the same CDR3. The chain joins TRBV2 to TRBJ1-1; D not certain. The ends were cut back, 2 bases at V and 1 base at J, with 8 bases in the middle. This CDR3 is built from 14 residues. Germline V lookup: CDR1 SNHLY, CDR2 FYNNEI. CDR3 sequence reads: CASSERLPNTEAFF. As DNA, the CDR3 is TGTGCCAGCAGTGAAAGGCTCCCGAACACTGAAGCTTTCTTT.

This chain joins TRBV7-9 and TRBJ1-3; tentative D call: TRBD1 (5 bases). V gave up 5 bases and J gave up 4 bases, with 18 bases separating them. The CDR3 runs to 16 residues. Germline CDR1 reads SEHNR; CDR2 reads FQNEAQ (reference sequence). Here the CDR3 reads CASSQGSPTTGNTIYF. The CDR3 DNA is TGTGCCAGCAGCCAGGGCAGTCCTACCACCGGAAACACCATATATTTT.

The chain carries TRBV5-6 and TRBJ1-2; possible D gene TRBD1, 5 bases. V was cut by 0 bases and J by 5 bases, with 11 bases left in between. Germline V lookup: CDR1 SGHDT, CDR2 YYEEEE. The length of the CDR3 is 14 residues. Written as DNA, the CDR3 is TGTGCCAGCAGCTTGGATAGGGGCTCATATGGCTACACCTTC. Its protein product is CASSLDRGSYGYTF.

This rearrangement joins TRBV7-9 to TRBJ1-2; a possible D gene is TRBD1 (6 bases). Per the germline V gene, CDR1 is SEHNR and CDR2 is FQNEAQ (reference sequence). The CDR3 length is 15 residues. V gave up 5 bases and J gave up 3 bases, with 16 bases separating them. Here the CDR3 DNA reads TGTGCCAGCAGCACCCTCGGGGAGGGGGACTATGGCTACACCTTC. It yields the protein CASSTLGEGDYGYTF.

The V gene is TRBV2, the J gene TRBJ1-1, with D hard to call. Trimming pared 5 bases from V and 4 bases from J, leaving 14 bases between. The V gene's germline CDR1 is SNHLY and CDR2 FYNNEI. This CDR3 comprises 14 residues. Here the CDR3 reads CASSTSRVGTEAFF. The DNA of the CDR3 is TGTGCCAGCAGTACTTCCCGAGTCGGCACTGAAGCTTTCTTT. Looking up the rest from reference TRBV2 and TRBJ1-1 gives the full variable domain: EPEVTQTPSHQVTQMGQEVILRCVPISNHLYFYWYRQILGQKVEFLVSFYNNEISEKSEIFDDQFSVERPDGSNFTLKIRSTKLEDSAMYFCASSTSRVGTEAFFGQGTRLTVV.

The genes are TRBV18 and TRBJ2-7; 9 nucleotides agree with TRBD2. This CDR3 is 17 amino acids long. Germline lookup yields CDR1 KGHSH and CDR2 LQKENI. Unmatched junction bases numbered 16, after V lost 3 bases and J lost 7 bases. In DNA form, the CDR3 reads TGTGCCAGCTCACCCCAGGTACTAGCGGGCGGGACCTGGGAGCAGTACTTC. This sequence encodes CASSPQVLAGGTWEQYF.

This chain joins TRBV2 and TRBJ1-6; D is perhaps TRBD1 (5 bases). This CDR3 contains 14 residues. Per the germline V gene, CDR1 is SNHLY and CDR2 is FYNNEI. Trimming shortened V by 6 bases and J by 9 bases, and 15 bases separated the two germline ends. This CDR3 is CASRPQGIISPLHF. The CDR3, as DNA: TGTGCCAGCAGGCCCCAGGGTATAATTTCACCCCTCCACTTT.

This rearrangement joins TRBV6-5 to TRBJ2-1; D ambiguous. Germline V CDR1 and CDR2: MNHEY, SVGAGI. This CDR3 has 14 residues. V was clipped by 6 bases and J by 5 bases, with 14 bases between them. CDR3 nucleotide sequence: TGTGCCAGCAGCCAAAAGTGGGATCACAATGAGCAGTTCTTC. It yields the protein CASSQKWDHNEQFF.

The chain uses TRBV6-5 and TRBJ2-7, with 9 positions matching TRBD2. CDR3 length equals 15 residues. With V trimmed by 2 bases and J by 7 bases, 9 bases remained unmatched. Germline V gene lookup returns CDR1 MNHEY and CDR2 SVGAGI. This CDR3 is CASSYPASGIGEQYF. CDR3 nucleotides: TGTGCCAGCAGTTACCCCGCTAGCGGGATAGGTGAGCAGTACTTC.

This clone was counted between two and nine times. The CDR3 spells CASSGRQGDSPLHF. The DNA for the CDR3 is TGTGCCAGTAGTGGGCGACAGGGTGACTCACCCCTCCACTTT. The chain carries TRBV19 and TRBJ1-6; 7 bases line up with TRBD1. CDR1 and CDR2 from the germline V gene are LNHDA and SQIVND (reference sequence). The CDR3 spans 14 residues. Trimming removed 5 bases from V and 10 bases from J; junction bases left unmatched: 8.

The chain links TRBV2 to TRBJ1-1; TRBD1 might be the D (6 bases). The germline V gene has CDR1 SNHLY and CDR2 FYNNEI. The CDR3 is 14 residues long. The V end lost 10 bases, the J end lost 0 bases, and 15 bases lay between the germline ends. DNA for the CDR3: TGTGCCATCACGTCAGGGGCCATGAACACTGAAGCTTTCTTT. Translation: CAITSGAMNTEAFF.

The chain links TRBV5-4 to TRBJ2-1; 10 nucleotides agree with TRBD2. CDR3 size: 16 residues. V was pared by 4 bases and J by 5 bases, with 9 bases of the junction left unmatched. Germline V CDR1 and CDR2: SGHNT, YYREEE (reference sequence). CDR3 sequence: CASSGGRTSGNNEQFF. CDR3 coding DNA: TGTGCCAGCAGCGGGGGGCGGACTAGCGGTAACAATGAGCAGTTCTTC.

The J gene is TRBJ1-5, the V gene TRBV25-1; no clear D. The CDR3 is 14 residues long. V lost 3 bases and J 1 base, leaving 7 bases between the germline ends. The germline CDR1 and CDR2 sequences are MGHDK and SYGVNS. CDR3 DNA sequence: TGTGCCAGCAGTGAGTGGTTCAGCAATCAGCCCCAGCATTTT. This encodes CASSEWFSNQPQHF.